One and the same sample provided the 27 T cell receptor beta chains below, sequenced in a study of cytotoxic CD8 clonotypes in ibrutinib-treated CLL. Here immunoSEQ multiplex PCR was the method, and the copy in TCRdb shows in-frame clones only, minus some. The data show about 130,000 clones, approximately 81% seen once. Sequenced here: PBMCs, sampled after 24 months of ibrutinib treatment. All receptors derive from a human donor with chronic lymphocytic leukemia.

The chain has TRBV7-6 and TRBJ2-7; D possibly corresponds to TRBD1 (5 bases). The CDR3 totals 12 residues. The germline V gene has CDR1 SGHVS and CDR2 FNYEAQ. Trimming stripped 5 bases from V and 5 bases from J, with 10 bases between. The CDR3 nucleotides read TGTGCCAGCAGCACCAGGACAAACGAGCAGTACTTC. Translated: CASSTRTNEQYF.

The genes are TRBV5-1 and TRBJ1-2; D remains unclear. V dropped 0 bases and J dropped 4 bases, with 7 bases sitting between them. The CDR3 loop spans 13 amino acids. Looked up from germline, CDR1 is SGHRS and CDR2 is YFSETQ. The DNA of the CDR3 is TGCGCCAGCAGCTTGGATTGGACCTATGGCTACACCTTC. Protein sequence: CASSLDWTYGYTF.

The V call is TRBV5-1, the J call TRBJ2-3, with D possibly being TRBD2 (7 bases). Trimming left V 4 bases short and J 4 bases short, with 16 bases between. The germline CDR1 and CDR2 sequences are SGHRS and YFSETQ. The CDR3 loop spans 15 amino acids. The CDR3, as DNA: TGCGCCAGCAGCCCCTCACAGGGAGGGCCAGATACGCAGTATTTT. It codes for CASSPSQGGPDTQYF.

The gene calls are TRBV14 and TRBJ1-2; tentatively, D is TRBD1 (6 bases). The CDR3 sequence is 14 residues long. Trimming cost V 4 bases and J 5 bases, with 14 bases left between them. From germline, CDR1 is SGHDN and CDR2 FVKESK. The CDR3 loop is CASSRETGSYGYTF. CDR3 DNA sequence: TGTGCCAGCAGCCGAGAGACAGGATCTTATGGCTACACCTTC. Drawing the rest from reference TRBV14 and TRBJ1-2, the complete variable domain is EAGVTQFPSHSVIEKGQTVTLRCDPISGHDNLYWYRRVMGKEIKFLLHFVKESKQDESGMPNNRFLAERTGGTYSTLKVQPAELEDSGVYFCASSRETGSYGYTFGSGTRLTVV.

The rearrangement joins TRBV6-1 to TRBJ1-2, with 11 nucleotides matching TRBD1. The CDR3 loop spans 15 amino acids. The ends lost 2 bases at V and 3 bases at J; junction bases unmatched: 2. Per germline, CDR1 MNHNS and CDR2 SASEGT. This CDR3 reads CASSERTGGDYGYTF. In nucleotides, the CDR3 is TGTGCCAGCAGTGAACGGACAGGGGGCGACTATGGCTACACCTTC.

J is TRBJ2-3 and V is TRBV5-1; 9 bases agree with TRBD1. The CDR3 covers 16 residues. The J segment lost 4 bases and the V segment lost 6 bases, leaving 12 bases of the junction unmatched. Germline V gene data show CDR1 as SGHRS and CDR2 as YFSETQ. The CDR3 nucleotides are TGCGCCAGCACTGATAGGGGGACAGGGCGATCAGATACGCAGTATTTT. Its translation: CASTDRGTGRSDTQYF.

The rearrangement links TRBV5-1 to TRBJ1-6, with TRBD1 identical over 10 bases. CDR1 SGHRS and CDR2 YFSETQ come from the germline V gene. V lost 4 bases to trimming and J lost 7 bases; unmatched junction nucleotides: 5. This CDR3 has 15 amino acids. The CDR3 sequence is CASSTPGQGNSPLHF. In DNA, the CDR3 is TGCGCCAGCAGCACTCCGGGACAGGGGAATTCACCCCTCCACTTT.

The chain has TRBV19 and TRBJ1-5; D is uncertain. Germline-derived CDR1 and CDR2 are LNHDA and SQIVND (reference sequence). Trimming left V 1 base short and J 9 bases short, with 10 bases between. The CDR3 has 13 residues. As DNA, the CDR3 is TGTGCCAGTAGTATAGCAGGAATGCCGCCCCAGCATTTT. Protein product: CASSIAGMPPQHF.

This clone was seen only once. The chain is built from TRBV6-6 and TRBJ1-2, with a possible D match to TRBD1 (6 bases). The V and J ends lost 7 bases and 4 bases respectively, with 16 bases between them. The CDR3 sequence is 14 residues long. CDR1 is MNHNY and CDR2 is SVGAGI in the germline V gene (reference sequence). CDR3 in DNA: TGTGCCAGCACCCCCCCCGGGGGCGGCTATGGCTACACCTTC. Its protein is CASTPPGGGYGYTF.

V is TRBV7-9 and J is TRBJ1-6; D might be TRBD1 (5 bases). This CDR3 comprises 15 residues. V lost 5 bases and J 3 bases, leaving 11 bases between the germline ends. Germline CDR1 is SEHNR and CDR2 is FQNEAQ (reference sequence). The CDR3 loop reads CASSLTAIYNSPLHF. The CDR3 DNA is TGTGCCAGCAGCCTGACAGCCATCTATAATTCACCCCTCCACTTT.

The genes are TRBV6-5 and TRBJ2-5; TRBD2 agrees at 7 bases. The V segment lost 6 bases and the J segment 2 bases; nucleotides outside the gene matches: 9. Germline V gene data show CDR1 as MNHEY and CDR2 as SVGAGI. CDR3 length: 15 residues. CDR3 DNA: TGTGCCAGCAGGGATACAAACGGGGGGCAAGAGACCCAGTACTTC. This codes for CASRDTNGGQETQYF.

V gene TRBV7-9 combines with J gene TRBJ1-2; weak D call: TRBD1 (5 bases). Trimming took 4 bases from V and 4 from J, leaving 13 bases between them. Germline assignment: CDR1 SEHNR and CDR2 FQNEAQ (reference sequence). This CDR3 is built from 14 residues. This CDR3 is CASSSSRTLYGYTF. The CDR3 nucleotides are TGTGCCAGCAGCTCCTCCCGGACACTCTATGGCTACACCTTC.

This clone was observed a single time. The CDR3 here is CSVGRGRTGELFF. CDR3 coding DNA: TGCAGCGTTGGACGGGGTCGCACCGGGGAGCTGTTTTTT. This chain links TRBV29-1 with TRBJ2-2, with a possible D match to TRBD2 (5 bases). The V and J ends lost 4 bases and 4 bases respectively, with 10 bases between them. The CDR3 has 13 amino acids. Per germline, CDR1 SQVTM and CDR2 ANQGSEA.

The chain couples TRBV5-1 to TRBJ1-5; D is ambiguous. Germline V gene lookup returns CDR1 SGHRS and CDR2 YFSETQ. There are 15 residues in the CDR3. The V gene lost 3 bases and the J gene lost 0 bases, with 10 bases spanning the gap. The chain's CDR3 is CASSSGRGSNQPQHF. Here the CDR3 DNA reads TGCGCCAGCAGCTCAGGAAGAGGTAGCAATCAGCCCCAGCATTTT.

Points on this clone: Relative to the germline gene, one junction end is altered; a read error may explain this. The genes are TRBV28 and TRBJ1-2; D gene uncertain. Germline values: CDR1 MDHEN, CDR2 SYDVKM. The CDR3 extends over 15 amino acids. As DNA, the CDR3 is TGTGCCAGCAGTTTATCTAGGTGGACTAACTATGGCTACACTTTC. Amino acid sequence: CASSLSRWTNYGYTF.

The chain employs TRBV7-6 and TRBJ2-2; 9 bases are a match to TRBD1. The CDR3 length is 16 residues. Losses at the gene ends were 5 bases for V and 0 bases for J; bases not matched to a gene: 4. Germline lookup yields CDR1 SGHVS and CDR2 FNYEAQ. The CDR3 loop reads CASSPRQGANTGELFF. CDR3 coding DNA: TGTGCCAGCAGCCCCCGACAGGGGGCGAACACCGGGGAGCTGTTTTTT.

The genes are TRBV19 and TRBJ2-5; TRBD2 matches at 7 bases. The CDR3 totals 19 residues. Trimming removed 7 bases from V and 1 base from J; junction bases left unmatched: 21. Germline CDR1 and CDR2: LNHDA and SQIVND (reference sequence). Here the CDR3 reads CASTRAAGRASGSQETQYF. DNA of the CDR3: TGTGCCAGTACCCGTGCCGCTGGTCGGGCTAGCGGAAGCCAAGAGACCCAGTACTTC.

The chain uses TRBV7-2 and TRBJ2-3; TRBD2 matches 7 bases. The CDR3 sequence is 13 residues long. CDR1 is SGHTA and CDR2 is FQGNSA in the germline V gene. Trimming took 3 bases from V and 5 from J; bases not matched to a gene: 2. The CDR3 nucleotides are TGTGCCAGCAGCTTGGGGGGGGAAGATACGCAGTATTTT. Its protein is CASSLGGEDTQYF.

The chain recombines TRBV28 with TRBJ1-2, with a weak D call TRBD1 (5 bases). This CDR3 spans 17 amino acids. In germline, CDR1 is MDHEN, CDR2 SYDVKM. Trimming pared 6 bases from V and 0 bases from J, leaving 20 bases between. CDR3 coding DNA: TGTGCCAGCAGAGTTATCCCGGGGAGGGGACCTAACTATGGCTACACCTTC. Residues: CASRVIPGRGPNYGYTF.

This chain joins TRBV21-1 and TRBJ1-1; the table's D call TRBD1 went unverified against the DNA. TRBV21-1 is a known pseudogene. This CDR3 contains 20 residues. The CDR3 DNA reads TGTGCCAGCAGCAACGAGTCCAAACTAACCGGGACAGGCAGGAACACTGAAGCTTTCTTT. Protein product: CASSNESKLTGTGRNTEAFF.

The J gene is TRBJ2-3, the V gene TRBV10-3; D gene ambiguous. V was clipped by 2 bases and J by 0 bases, with 6 bases between them. Germline CDR1 reads ENHRY; CDR2 reads SYGVKD. CDR3 length: 14 amino acids. The CDR3 DNA reads as TGTGCCATCAGTGAGCCCAAAAGCACAGATACGCAGTATTTT. Amino acids: CAISEPKSTDTQYF.

The V call is TRBV7-9, the J call TRBJ1-2; tentatively, D is TRBD1 (5 bases). CDR3 length: 16 residues. The germline gives CDR1 SEHNR, CDR2 FQNEAQ (reference sequence). Trimming took 4 bases from V and 8 from J, leaving 23 bases between them. The CDR3 DNA reads TGTGCCAGCAGCTCCCGGGACCTTCACACAGAGAGGGGCTACACCTTC. Amino acid sequence: CASSSRDLHTERGYTF.

The rearrangement links TRBV7-2 to TRBJ2-1; D call uncertain. Germline V gives CDR1 SGHTA, CDR2 FQGNSA. This CDR3 has 14 amino acids. Trimming shortened V by 2 bases and J by 10 bases, and 15 bases separated the two germline ends. In DNA, the CDR3 is TGTGCCAGCAGCTTACAGGCCCGTCCGGGCGAGCAGTTCTTC. This gives the protein CASSLQARPGEQFF.

The rearrangement joins TRBV10-1 to TRBJ2-5; maybe TRBD2 (5 bases). This CDR3 is 13 amino acids long. Trimming removed 2 bases at V and 2 bases at J, with 6 bases between. Per germline, CDR1 WNHNN and CDR2 SYGVQD (reference sequence). CDR3 loop: CASSEGRQETQYF. In DNA form, the CDR3 reads TGCGCCAGCAGTGAGGGGAGACAAGAGACCCAGTACTTC.

The rearrangement joins TRBV19 to TRBJ2-4; TRBD2 agrees at 7 bases. The CDR3 runs 14 residues. Looked up from germline, CDR1 is LNHDA and CDR2 is SQIVND (reference sequence). The J segment lost 1 base and the V segment lost 6 bases, leaving 3 bases of the junction unmatched. This CDR3 is CASRSGGAKNIQYF. The CDR3 region has the DNA TGTGCCAGTAGGTCCGGGGGGGCCAAAAACATTCAGTACTTC.

The sample holds one count of this clone. The chain has TRBV5-8 and TRBJ2-3, with D possibly called TRBD1 or TRBD2 (5 bases each). Germline assignment: CDR1 SGHTS and CDR2 YDEGEE. V was shortened by 4 bases and J by 0 bases, with 12 bases between the two germline ends. CDR3 length: 15 residues. CDR3 bases: TGTGCCAGCAGCAACTACAGGACTAGCACAGATACGCAGTATTTT. Amino acids: CASSNYRTSTDTQYF.

The V gene is TRBV4-3, the J gene TRBJ2-3, with 13 bases that match TRBD2. The CDR3 sequence is 17 residues long. V gave up 3 bases and J gave up 6 bases; unmatched junction bases: 9. Germline V gives CDR1 LGHNA, CDR2 YSLEER. The CDR3 nucleotides read TGCGCCAGCAGCCAGGAACTAGCGGGGGGGCCGTCGGATACGCAGTATTTT. Translated: CASSQELAGGPSDTQYF.